The 12 T cell receptor beta chains given below trace back to one sample, sequenced in a study of T cell responses to AZD1222 COVID-19 vaccine. Measured with immunoSEQ multiplex PCR; TCRdb has only the in-frame clones, and not every one. Of 100,000 to 150,000 clones detected, around 85% appear once; the ten largest clones hold less than 5.5%. Specimen: peripheral blood, collected 28 days after the second AZD1222 dose. Source of these receptors: an adult who received the AZD1222 COVID-19 vaccine.

J is TRBJ2-5 and V is TRBV7-2, with D possibly being TRBD2 (5 bases). V dropped 5 bases and J dropped 5 bases, with 15 bases sitting between them. Germline assignment: CDR1 SGHTA and CDR2 FQGNSA. The CDR3 length is 14 residues. The CDR3 reads CASSPARGQETQYF. Here the CDR3 DNA reads TGTGCCAGCAGCCCAGCCCGGGGTCAGGAGACCCAGTACTTC.

This clone was seen just once. V gene TRBV2 combines with J gene TRBJ1-1; D unclear. The CDR3 spans 13 residues. The ends were cut back, 10 bases at V and 4 bases at J, with 16 bases in the middle. Germline lookup yields CDR1 SNHLY and CDR2 FYNNEI. For the CDR3, the DNA is TGTGCCACCCATCCCCCCTCTGGCACTGAAGCTTTCTTT. Translation gives CATHPPSGTEAFF.

The J gene is TRBJ2-3, the V gene TRBV24-1; tentatively, D is TRBD2 (6 bases). The CDR3 consists of 15 residues. The V end was cut by 2 bases, the J end by 1 base, with 9 bases between. Germline V gives CDR1 KGHDR, CDR2 SFDVKD. CDR3 in amino acids: CATSDWGVGTDTQYF. For the CDR3, the DNA is TGTGCCACCAGTGATTGGGGGGTCGGCACAGATACGCAGTATTTT.

J is TRBJ2-5 and V is TRBV5-6; perhaps TRBD2 as D (5 bases). Germline lookup yields CDR1 SGHDT and CDR2 YYEEEE. This CDR3 spans 13 amino acids. The V gene lost 2 bases and the J gene lost 5 bases, with 10 bases spanning the gap. CDR3 DNA: TGTGCCAGCAGCTTTGAGGGTTCGGAGACCCAGTACTTC. This codes for CASSFEGSETQYF.

This clone was detected a few times. This chain links TRBV5-4 with TRBJ2-1; perhaps TRBD2 as D (6 bases). This CDR3 has 13 residues. V was shortened by 0 bases and J by 10 bases, with 11 bases between the two germline ends. Looked up from germline, CDR1 is SGHNT and CDR2 is YYREEE (reference sequence). CDR3 in amino acids: CASSLGGEQEQFF. The CDR3, as DNA: TGTGCCAGCAGCTTGGGGGGGGAGCAGGAGCAGTTCTTC. The whole variable domain, remainder taken from reference TRBV5-4 and TRBJ2-1, is ETGVTQSPTHLIKTRGQQVTLRCSSQSGHNTVSWYQQALGQGPQFIFQYYREEENGRGNFPPRFSGLQFPNYSSELNVNALELDDSALYLCASSLGGEQEQFFGPGTRLTVL.

The chain carries TRBV25-1 and TRBJ2-5, with D unresolved. This CDR3 is built from 13 residues. CDR1 and CDR2 (germline): MGHDK, SYGVNS. V was trimmed by 8 bases and J by 4 bases, leaving 14 bases between them. The CDR3 sequence is CASGATKGETQYF. CDR3 in DNA: TGTGCCAGCGGTGCGACCAAGGGAGAGACCCAGTACTTC.

This rearrangement joins TRBV6-1 to TRBJ1-4; 7 bases are a match to TRBD1. CDR3 length equals 15 residues. The germline V gene encodes CDR1 MNHNS and CDR2 SASEGT. V lost 3 bases, J lost 2 bases, and 3 bases stayed unmatched. The CDR3 is CASSDQGVTNEKLFF. DNA for the CDR3: TGTGCCAGCAGTGACCAGGGGGTCACTAATGAAAAACTGTTTTTT.

This clone was seen a handful of times. This chain uses TRBV7-9 with TRBJ1-2, with TRBD1 identical over 9 bases. This CDR3 contains 16 residues. Unmatched junction bases numbered 14, after V lost 5 bases and J lost 7 bases. Germline V gene lookup returns CDR1 SEHNR and CDR2 FQNEAQ (reference sequence). This chain's CDR3 is CASSPRGTGRSSGYTF. Here the CDR3 DNA reads TGTGCCAGCAGCCCCCGGGGGACAGGGAGAAGTAGTGGCTACACCTTC.

The V and J genes are TRBV28 and TRBJ1-2; 8 nucleotides align to TRBD1. The CDR3 has 13 amino acids. Germline V gene data show CDR1 as MDHEN and CDR2 as SYDVKM. Trimming took 4 bases from V and 7 from J; bases not matched to a gene: 5. The CDR3 loop reads CASSYGTGIGYTF. CDR3 DNA sequence: TGTGCCAGCAGTTACGGGACAGGAATTGGCTACACCTTC.

The chain links TRBV12-3 or TRBV12-4 to TRBJ1-2, with D maybe TRBD1 (5 bases). The CDR3 length is 13 residues. Trimming took off 3 bases at V and 7 bases at J, with 12 bases between the two ends. CDR3 in amino acids: CASSFRGRVGYTF. As DNA, the CDR3 is TGTGCCAGCAGTTTCCGGGGGAGGGTTGGCTACACCTTC.

The V call is TRBV5-1, the J call TRBJ1-2, with no clear D. The ends were cut back, 4 bases at V and 1 base at J, with 20 bases in the middle. Per germline, CDR1 SGHRS and CDR2 YFSETQ. This CDR3 region has 17 residues. CDR3 in DNA: TGCGCCAGCAGCCCGAGGCCCCCAATTGAAGTTAACTATGGCTACACCTTC. Translated: CASSPRPPIEVNYGYTF.

In its sample, this clone was seen a few times. V and J are TRBV6-5 and TRBJ2-3, with D possibly matching TRBD1 (6 bases). CDR3 length: 14 residues. The V gene's germline CDR1 is MNHEY and CDR2 SVGAGI. Trimming removed 2 bases at V and 5 bases at J, with 11 bases between. This CDR3 is CASSYGQGLDTQYF. CDR3 in DNA: TGTGCCAGCAGTTACGGGCAGGGGTTAGATACGCAGTATTTT.